These T cell receptor beta chains were read from a single sample in a study of OX40 agonist ivuxolimab in advanced cancers. Clones were read by immunoSEQ multiplex PCR, and TCRdb kept only the in-frame ones, dropping some. The table shows around 100,000 clones, with nearly 90% occurring only once. The specimen was CD4+ or CD8+ T cells sorted from blood, collected in a trial of the OX40 agonist ivuxolimab. These receptors all come from an adult with an advanced solid tumor such as melanoma, head and neck, liver or kidney cancer. Both conserved end residues are part of each CDR3. The D gene is left open where the match is weak.

v_gene | d_gene | CDR3aa
TRBV7-2 | . | CASSLTGSTDTQYF
TRBV6-5 | TRBD1 | CASSRTGASGYEQYF
TRBV6-5 | . | CASSYSVKGEQFF
TRBV7-9 | TRBD1 | CASSLDAGGYEQYF
TRBV20-1 | . | CSARPLKEQFF
TRBV9 | . | CASSVNSANTGELFF
TRBV7-9 | . | CASSSTSGLLYEQYF
TRBV6-6 | TRBD2 | CASSSAGPKETQYF
TRBV4-1 | TRBD1 | CASSQETGDTYEQYF
TRBV7-9 | . | CASSPMGSNQPQHF
TRBV20-1 | . | CSARVWETQYF
TRBV10-3 | . | CAMARPSNTGELFF
TRBV5-1 | . | CASGDHDEQFF
TRBV19 | TRBD2 | CASSLRGGLAGSYEQYF
TRBV28 | TRBD2 | CASSSPRGLEGTDTQYF
TRBV7-9 | TRBD2 | CASSFPSGGDYEQYF